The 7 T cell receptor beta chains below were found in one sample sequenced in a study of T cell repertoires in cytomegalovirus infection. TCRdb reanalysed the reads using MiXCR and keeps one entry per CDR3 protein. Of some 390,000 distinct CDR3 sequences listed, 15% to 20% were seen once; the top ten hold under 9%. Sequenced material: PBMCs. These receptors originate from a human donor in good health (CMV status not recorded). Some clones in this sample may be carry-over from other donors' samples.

The CDR3 loop is CASSGGLAGAYEQYF. In nucleotides, the CDR3 is TGCGCCAGCAGCGGGGGACTAGCGGGGGCCTACGAGCAGTACTTC. The chain uses TRBV5-1 and TRBJ2-7, with 14 bases that match TRBD2. Trimming took 4 bases from V and 2 from J; bases not matched to a gene: 2. Looked up from germline, CDR1 is SGHRS and CDR2 is YFSETQ. The CDR3 length is 15 residues.

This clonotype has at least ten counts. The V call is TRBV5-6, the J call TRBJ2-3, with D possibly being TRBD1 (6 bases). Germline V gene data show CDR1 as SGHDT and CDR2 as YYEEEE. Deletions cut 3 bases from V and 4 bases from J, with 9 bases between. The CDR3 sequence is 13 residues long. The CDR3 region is CASSSDRPDTQYF. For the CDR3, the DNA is TGTGCCAGCAGCTCGGACAGACCAGATACGCAGTATTTT.

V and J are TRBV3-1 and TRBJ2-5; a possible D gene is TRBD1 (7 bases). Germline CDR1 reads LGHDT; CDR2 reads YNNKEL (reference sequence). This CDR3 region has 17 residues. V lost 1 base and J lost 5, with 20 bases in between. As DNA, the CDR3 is TGTGCCAGCAGCCAAGGCGCAGGGGGGACGGAGTCGGAGACCCAGTACTTC. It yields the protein CASSQGAGGTESETQYF.

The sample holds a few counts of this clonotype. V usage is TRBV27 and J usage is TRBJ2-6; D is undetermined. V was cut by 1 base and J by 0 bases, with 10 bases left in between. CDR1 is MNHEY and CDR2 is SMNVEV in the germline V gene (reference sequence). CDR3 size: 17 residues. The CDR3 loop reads CASSLWVPGSGANVLTF. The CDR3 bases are TGTGCCAGCAGTTTATGGGTCCCCGGCTCTGGGGCCAACGTCCTGACTTTC.

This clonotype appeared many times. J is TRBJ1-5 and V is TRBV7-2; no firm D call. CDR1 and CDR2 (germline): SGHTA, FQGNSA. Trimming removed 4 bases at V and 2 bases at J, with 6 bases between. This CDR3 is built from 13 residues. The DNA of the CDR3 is TGTGCCAGCAGCTCGGTCCGCAATCAGCCCCAGCATTTT. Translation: CASSSVRNQPQHF.

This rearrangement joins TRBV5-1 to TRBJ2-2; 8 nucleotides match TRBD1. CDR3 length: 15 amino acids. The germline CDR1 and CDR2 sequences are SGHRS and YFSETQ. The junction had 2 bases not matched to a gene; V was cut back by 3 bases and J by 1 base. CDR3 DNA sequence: TGCGCCAGCAGCTCAGGGGGCCAGAACACCGGGGAGCTGTTTTTT. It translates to CASSSGGQNTGELFF.

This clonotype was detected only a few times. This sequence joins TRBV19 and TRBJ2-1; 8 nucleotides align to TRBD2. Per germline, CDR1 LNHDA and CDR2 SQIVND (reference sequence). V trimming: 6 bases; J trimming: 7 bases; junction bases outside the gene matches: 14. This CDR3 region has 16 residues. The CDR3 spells CASRLAGGMAWNEQFF. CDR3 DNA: TGTGCCAGTAGGTTGGCGGGAGGTATGGCCTGGAATGAGCAGTTCTTC.